Listed here are 5 T cell receptor beta chains from one sample, sequenced in a study of blood T cell repertoires in COVID-19. Libraries were prepared by immunoSEQ multiplex PCR; TCRdb keeps only in-frame clonotypes and omits some of them. Seen here are 140,000 to 150,000 clones, around 80% observed once, and the top ten hold 4% to 4.5%. The sequenced sample was peripheral blood. These receptor sequences come from a man in his sixties with acute or convalescent COVID-19.

V gene TRBV9 combines with J gene TRBJ1-5, with D perhaps TRBD1 (5 bases). The CDR3 extends over 15 amino acids. Germline CDR1 reads SGDLS; CDR2 reads YYNGEE. V was clipped by 4 bases and J by 4 bases, with 15 bases between them. The CDR3 DNA reads as TGTGCCAGCAGCCCCGGGGGGGGTCCAAATCAGCCCCAGCATTTT. The encoded protein is CASSPGGGPNQPQHF.

In its sample, this clone was seen many times. The J gene is TRBJ2-1, the V gene TRBV6-2 or TRBV6-3; 7 bases map to TRBD2. J gave up 7 bases and V 3 bases, and 12 bases lay outside the gene matches. Per the germline V gene, CDR1 is MNHEY and CDR2 is SVGEGT. The CDR3 runs to 16 residues. For the CDR3, the DNA is TGTGCCAGCAGTTATCTAGCGGAGGGGCTAGATAATGAGCAGTTCTTC. It translates to CASSYLAEGLDNEQFF.

The chain recombines TRBV10-3 with TRBJ1-1, with D unresolved. The CDR3 consists of 12 residues. With 3 bases removed from V and 2 bases from J, the gap between germline ends came to 4 bases. Germline V gives CDR1 ENHRY, CDR2 SYGVKD. The CDR3 DNA reads as TGTGCCATCAGTGACTCTAACACTGAAGCTTTCTTT. Its protein product is CAISDSNTEAFF.

The chain joins TRBV3-1 (or the pseudogene TRBV3-2) to TRBJ2-7; 9 positions match TRBD1. The germline gives CDR1 LGHDT, CDR2 YNNKEL (reference sequence). The junction had 7 bases not matched to a gene; V was cut back by 0 bases and J by 4 bases. The CDR3 runs to 16 residues. CDR3 sequence reads: CASSQDYTGGGYEQYF. The CDR3 DNA reads TGTGCCAGCAGCCAAGACTACACAGGGGGCGGTTACGAGCAGTACTTC.

J is TRBJ2-3 and V is TRBV10-1; 11 bases are shared with TRBD2. CDR3 length equals 15 residues. V was pared by 8 bases and J by 0 bases, with 4 bases of the junction left unmatched. Per the germline V gene, CDR1 is WNHNN and CDR2 is SYGVQD (reference sequence). CDR3 nucleotides: TGCGCCAGCCGTAGGACTAGCGGGAGCACAGATACGCAGTATTTT. Its protein is CASRRTSGSTDTQYF.